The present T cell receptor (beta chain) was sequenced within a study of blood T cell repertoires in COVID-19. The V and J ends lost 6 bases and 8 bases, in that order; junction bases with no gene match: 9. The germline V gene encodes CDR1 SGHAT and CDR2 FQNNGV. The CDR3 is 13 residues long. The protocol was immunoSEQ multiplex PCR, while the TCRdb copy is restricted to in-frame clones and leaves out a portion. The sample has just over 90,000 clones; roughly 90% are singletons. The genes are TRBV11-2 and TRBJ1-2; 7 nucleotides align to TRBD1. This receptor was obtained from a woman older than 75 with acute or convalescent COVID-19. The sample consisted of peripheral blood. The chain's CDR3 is CASSLLTGLGYTF. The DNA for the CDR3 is TGTGCCAGCAGTTTGCTGACAGGGTTGGGCTACACCTTC.